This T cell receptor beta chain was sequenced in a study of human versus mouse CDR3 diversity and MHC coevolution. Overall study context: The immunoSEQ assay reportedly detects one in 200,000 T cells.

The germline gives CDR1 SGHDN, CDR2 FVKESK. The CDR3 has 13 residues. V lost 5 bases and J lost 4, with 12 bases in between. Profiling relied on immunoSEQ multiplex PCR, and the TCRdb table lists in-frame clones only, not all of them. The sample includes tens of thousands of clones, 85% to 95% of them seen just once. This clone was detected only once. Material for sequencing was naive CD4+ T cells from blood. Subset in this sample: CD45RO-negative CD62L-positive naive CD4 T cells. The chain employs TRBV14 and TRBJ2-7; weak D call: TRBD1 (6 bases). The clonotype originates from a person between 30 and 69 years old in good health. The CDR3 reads CASSWGRPYEQYF. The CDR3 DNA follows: TGTGCCAGCAGCTGGGGGCGACCTTACGAGCAGTACTTC.